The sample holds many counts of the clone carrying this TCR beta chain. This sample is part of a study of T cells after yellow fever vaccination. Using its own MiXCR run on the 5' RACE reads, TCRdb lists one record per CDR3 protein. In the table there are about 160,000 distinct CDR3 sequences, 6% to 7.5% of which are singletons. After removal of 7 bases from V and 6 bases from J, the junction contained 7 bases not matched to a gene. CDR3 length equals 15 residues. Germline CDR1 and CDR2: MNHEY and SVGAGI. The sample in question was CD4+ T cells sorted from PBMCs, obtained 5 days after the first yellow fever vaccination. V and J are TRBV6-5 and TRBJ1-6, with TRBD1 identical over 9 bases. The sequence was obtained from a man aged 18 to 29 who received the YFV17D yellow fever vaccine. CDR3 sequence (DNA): TGTGCCAGCAACCTACAGGGGGCAGTTAATTCACCCCTCCACTTT. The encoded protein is CASNLQGAVNSPLHF.